This T cell receptor (beta chain) was recorded in a study of CD8 T cells in Susac syndrome. Germline V gene lookup returns CDR1 GTSNPN and CDR2 SVGIG (reference sequence). CDR3 length: 14 residues. V was pared by 0 bases and J by 5 bases, with 14 bases between. A quantity of about 0.45 to 1 ug RNA underwent reverse transcription using random hexamers. TCRdb re-called the immunoSEQ multiplex PCR reads through MiXCR, storing one row per CDR3 protein. Of about 300,000 distinct CDR3 sequences detected, about 91% appear once; the ten largest clones hold roughly 0.059%. The T cells that were sequenced for TCR beta were CD8+ and CD4+ cells from blood.

Sequencing input: CD4+ T cells from PBMCs. This clonotype was obtained from a human donor with multiple sclerosis. The rearrangement uses TRBV30 and TRBJ2-7; perhaps TRBD2 as D (6 bases). The CDR3 spells CAWSVSGGVNEQYF. The DNA of the CDR3 is TGTGCCTGGAGTGTATCCGGAGGGGTGAACGAGCAGTACTTC.